Detailed here is one T cell receptor beta chain. This CDR3 spans 15 amino acids. The J segment lost 6 bases and the V segment lost 4 bases, leaving 8 bases of the junction unmatched. CDR1 is SGHNT and CDR2 is YENEEA in the germline V gene. The data were obtained in a study of shared clonotypes between healthy human individuals. The data were produced by immunoSEQ multiplex PCR, yet TCRdb's version contains in-frame clones alone and is incomplete. This sample yields more than 2 million clones, of which 93% are seen a single time; about 1.7% belongs to the top ten. Naive CD8 isolation took CD45RO-negative cells positively selected for CCR7 and excluded terminally differentiated effector memory CD45RA+ cells.

J is TRBJ2-2 and V is TRBV11-3; 7 bases are shared with TRBD1. Sequencing was carried out using naive CD8+ T cells from PBMCs. This TCR derives from a young man in good health. Some clones in this sample may be carry-over from other donors' samples. CDR3 in DNA: TGTGCCAGCAGCTCCCGACAGGGTCGGGCCGGGGAGCTGTTTTTT. Translation gives CASSSRQGRAGELFF.